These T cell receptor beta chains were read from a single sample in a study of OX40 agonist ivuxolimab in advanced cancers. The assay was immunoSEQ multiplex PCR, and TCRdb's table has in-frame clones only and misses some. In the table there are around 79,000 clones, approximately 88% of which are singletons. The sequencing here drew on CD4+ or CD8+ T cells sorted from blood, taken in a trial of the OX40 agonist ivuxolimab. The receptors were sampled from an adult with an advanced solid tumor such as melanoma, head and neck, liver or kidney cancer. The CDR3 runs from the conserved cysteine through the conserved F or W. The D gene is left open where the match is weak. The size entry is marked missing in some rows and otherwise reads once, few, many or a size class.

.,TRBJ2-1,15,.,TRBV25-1,TGTGCCAGCAGTGAAGGGGCCTCTTTTGCTAATGAGCAGTTCTTC,CASSEGASFANEQFF
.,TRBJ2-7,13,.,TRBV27,TGTGCCACCGCACTACCCCCTTCCTACGAGCAGTACTTC,CATALPPSYEQYF
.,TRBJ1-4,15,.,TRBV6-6,TGTGCCAGCAGCGACGTGGGGGGCACTAATGAAAAACTGTTTTTT,CASSDVGGTNEKLFF
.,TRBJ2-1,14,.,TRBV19,TGTGCCAGTAGTATAGCGGGCCGACTCAATGAGCAGTTCTTC,CASSIAGRLNEQFF
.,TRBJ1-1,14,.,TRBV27,TGTGCCAGCAGTTTAGTAGGGGGAGAAACTGAAGCTTTCTTT,CASSLVGGETEAFF
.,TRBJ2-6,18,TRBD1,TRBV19,TGTGCCAGTAGTAAATCAATACGGACAGGGGCTGGGGCCAACGTCCTGACTTTC,CASSKSIRTGAGANVLTF
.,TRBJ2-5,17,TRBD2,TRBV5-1,TGCGCCAGCAGCTTGGCGCCGCTAGCGGGGGAACAAGAGACCCAGTACTTC,CASSLAPLAGEQETQYF
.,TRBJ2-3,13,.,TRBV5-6,TGTGCCAGCAGCGGATGGGGGGCAGATACGCAGTATTTT,CASSGWGADTQYF
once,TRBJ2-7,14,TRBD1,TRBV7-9,TGTGCCAGCAACGACCCGGTAGGGGGCGACGAGCAGTACTTC,CASNDPVGGDEQYF
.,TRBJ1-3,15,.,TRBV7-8,TGTGCCAGCAGCTTTGACCTCAGCACGGGAAACACCATATATTTT,CASSFDLSTGNTIYF
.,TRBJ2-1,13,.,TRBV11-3,TGTGCCAGCAGCCGGGGAGGGGGAAATGAGCAGTTCTTC,CASSRGGGNEQFF
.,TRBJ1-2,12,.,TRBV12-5,TGTGCTAGTGGACCCGGGACGGGGGTACACACCTTC,CASGPGTGVHTF
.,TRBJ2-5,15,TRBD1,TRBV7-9,TGTGCCAGCAGCTTACTGGGACAGGGGTGGGAGACCCAGTACTTC,CASSLLGQGWETQYF
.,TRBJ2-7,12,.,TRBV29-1,TGCAGCGTTGCGCCGGGCTCCTACGAGCAGTACTTC,CSVAPGSYEQYF
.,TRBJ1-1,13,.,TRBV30,TGTGCCTGGTCTGCGGGTATGGACACTGAAGCTTTCTTT,CAWSAGMDTEAFF
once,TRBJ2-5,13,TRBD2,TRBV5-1,TGCGCCAGCATGTTAAGCGGGAGTGATACCCAGTACTTC,CASMLSGSDTQYF
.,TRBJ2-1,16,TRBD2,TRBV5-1,TGCGCCAGCAGCCTTACCGGGACTAGCGATTACAATGAGCAGTTCTTC,CASSLTGTSDYNEQFF
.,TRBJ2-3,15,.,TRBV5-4,TGTGCCAGCAGTTTCCCAGCGGCGGGCGCAGATACGCAGTATTTT,CASSFPAAGADTQYF
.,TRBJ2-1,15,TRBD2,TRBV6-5,TGTGCCAGCAGTTATATTAGCGGGAGCCGCAATGAGCAGTTCTTC,CASSYISGSRNEQFF
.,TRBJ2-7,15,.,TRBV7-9,TGTGCCAGCAGTCAGACCGGGCCTTACCCCCTCGAGCAGTACTTC,CASSQTGPYPLEQYF
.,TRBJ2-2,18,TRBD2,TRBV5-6,TGTGCCAGCAGCCGGGGACTAGCGGGAGGGCCGAGCACCGGGGAGCTGTTTTTT,CASSRGLAGGPSTGELFF
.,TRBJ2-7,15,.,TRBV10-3,TGTGCCATCAGTGAAACGGGGGACTCCTCCTACGAGCAGTACTTC,CAISETGDSSYEQYF
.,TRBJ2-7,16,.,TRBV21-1,TGTGCCAGCAGCAAAGGGGCCTGGGATTCGAGTCGCGAGCAGTACTTC,CASSKGAWDSSREQYF
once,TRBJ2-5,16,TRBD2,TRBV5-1,TGCGCCAGCAGCTTGTTCCTAGCGGGCGGAGTAGAGACCCAGTACTTC,CASSLFLAGGVETQYF
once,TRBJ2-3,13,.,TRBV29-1,TGCAGCGTTGAAGGGGAGCAAACAGATACGCAGTATTTT,CSVEGEQTDTQYF
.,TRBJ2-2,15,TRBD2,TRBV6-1,TGTGCCAGCAGTCTAGCGGGCCCGAACACCGGGGAGCTGTTTTTT,CASSLAGPNTGELFF
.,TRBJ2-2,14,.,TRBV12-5,TGTGCGCATTCGAGGGACGGGAACACCGGGGAGCTGTTTTTT,CAHSRDGNTGELFF
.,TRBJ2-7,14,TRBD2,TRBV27,TGTGCCAGCACTAGCGGGAGTTCCGCCTACGAGCAGTACTTC,CASTSGSSAYEQYF
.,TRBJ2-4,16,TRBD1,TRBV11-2,TGTGCCAGCAGCCCACGGACAGGGGGTGATGGAAACATTCAGTACTTC,CASSPRTGGDGNIQYF
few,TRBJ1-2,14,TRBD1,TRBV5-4,TGTGCCAGCAGCCAAACCGGGACAGGGGGTGGCTACACCTTC,CASSQTGTGGGYTF
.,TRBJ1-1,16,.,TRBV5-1,TGCGCCAGCAGCGCGGGCCGCGGGGGGCTTGACACTGAAGCTTTCTTT,CASSAGRGGLDTEAFF
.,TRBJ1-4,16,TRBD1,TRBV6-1,TGTGCCAGCAGTGAACGCGGGGACAGCGTCGCTGAAAAACTGTTTTTT,CASSERGDSVAEKLFF
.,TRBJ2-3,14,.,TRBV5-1,TGCGCCAGCAGACCGGCGATTAGCACAGATACGCAGTATTTT,CASRPAISTDTQYF
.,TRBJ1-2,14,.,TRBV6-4,TGTGCCAGCAGTGACGCAGGGGAGGTCTATGGCTACACCTTC,CASSDAGEVYGYTF
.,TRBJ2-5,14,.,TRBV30,TGTGCCTGGAGAGCGAGCGGAGGGGGCGGGACCCAGTACTTC,CAWRASGGGGTQYF
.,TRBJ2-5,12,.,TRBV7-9,TGTGCCAGCAGCCCGGGGGCTCAGACCCAGTACTTC,CASSPGAQTQYF
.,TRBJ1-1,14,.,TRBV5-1,TGCGCCAGCAGCTTTGCGGGGCCGGGCACTGAAGCTTTCTTT,CASSFAGPGTEAFF
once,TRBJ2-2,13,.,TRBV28,TGTGCCAGCATCCCATCCAGGACCGGGGAGCTGTTTTTT,CASIPSRTGELFF
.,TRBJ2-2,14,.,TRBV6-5,TGTGCCAGCAGAAGAAAGTCCGGCACCGGGGAGCTGTTTTTT,CASRRKSGTGELFF
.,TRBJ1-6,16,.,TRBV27,TGTGCCAGCAGGGAGACCTCCGGGACTTCAAATTCACCCCTCCACTTT,CASRETSGTSNSPLHF
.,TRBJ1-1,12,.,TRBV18,TGTGCCAGCTCACCAGCGGGCTTTGAAGCTTTCTTT,CASSPAGFEAFF
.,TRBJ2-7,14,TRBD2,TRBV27,TGTGCCAGCAGTGGGACTATCCAATCCTACGAGCAGTACTTC,CASSGTIQSYEQYF
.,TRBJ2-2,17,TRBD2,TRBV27,TGTGCCAGCAGTAAGGGACTAGCGGGAGGGCCTGTCGGGGAGCTGTTTTTT,CASSKGLAGGPVGELFF
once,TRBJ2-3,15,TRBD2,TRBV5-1,TGCGCCAGCAGGGGGACTAGCGGGAGTGCAGATACGCAGTATTTT,CASRGTSGSADTQYF
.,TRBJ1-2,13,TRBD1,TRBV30,TGTGCCTGGACCCTACAGGGGGCAGGTGGCTACACCTTC,CAWTLQGAGGYTF
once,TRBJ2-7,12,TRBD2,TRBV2,TGTGCCAGCAGTGGGCTAGCGGGAGGGCAGTACTTC,CASSGLAGGQYF
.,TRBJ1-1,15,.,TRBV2,TGTGCCAGCAGTGCCTTAGGCGCCCAGAACACTGAAGCTTTCTTT,CASSALGAQNTEAFF
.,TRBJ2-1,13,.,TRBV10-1,TGCGCCAGCAGTGGGTCTCCGGGATATGAGCAGTTCTTC,CASSGSPGYEQFF
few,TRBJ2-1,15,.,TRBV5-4,TGTGCCAGCAGCTTCTTTAGGAGCTCCTACAATGAGCAGTTCTTC,CASSFFRSSYNEQFF